This T cell receptor (beta chain) was sequenced during a study of blood T cell repertoires in COVID-19. Assay: immunoSEQ multiplex PCR; the TCRdb copy retains only in-frame clones and omits some. The top ten hold 14% of the sample, which has around 39,000 clones, approximately 80% seen once. Trimming removed 6 bases from V and 11 bases from J, with 13 bases in between. The CDR3 totals 11 residues. V and J are TRBV12-3 or TRBV12-4 and TRBJ1-1; possibly TRBD1 for D (5 bases). The receptor was isolated from an older woman with acute or convalescent COVID-19. Material: peripheral blood. Here the CDR3 reads CASSRGRGAFF. In DNA, the CDR3 is TGTGCCAGCAGCCGGGGGAGGGGTGCTTTCTTT.